This entry lists 22 T cell receptor beta chains sequenced from one sample in a study of T-cell reconstitution after alpha-beta-depleted transplantation in children (dated by TCRdb to about 2016). The treatment or condition label for this specimen denotes: allogeneic hematopoietic cell transplantation with graft depleted of TCRalphabeta T cells and CD19 B cells. Library prep was done by PCR. The listed sequencing device is Illumina HiSeq 2500. To normalize quantification of the TCRbeta repertoire, the TCR libraries were built with molecular barcoding that relied on unique molecular identifiers. TCRdb trimmed public reads at Q25 via fastp, called clones via MiXCR and kept in-frame beta chains. Every entry covers one CDR3 protein and lists the most common genes and DNA from its rows. The table for this sample lists nearly 350,000 distinct CDR3 sequences; 15% to 20% of them were counted only once. Clones ranked in the top ten supply roughly two fifths of the sample.

This material consisted of PBMCs, mostly from graft donor cells, taken 360 days after TCRalphabeta/CD19-depleted stem cell transplant. The origin of the receptors is a male patient aged 2-15 years who had a stem cell transplant for acute lymphoblastic leukemia, so the T cells may come from the graft donor.

This clonotype has ten or more counts. The V and J genes are TRBV6-1 and TRBJ1-1, with D possibly TRBD1 on 6 matching bases. The CDR3 covers 14 residues. Germline V lookup: CDR1 MNHNS, CDR2 SASEGT. The V and J ends lost 5 bases and 1 base respectively, with 11 bases between them. Written as DNA, the CDR3 is TGTGCCAGCAGTACCGGGGGCGGGAACACTGAAGCTTTCTTT. Protein product: CASSTGGGNTEAFF.

This chain connects TRBV28 to TRBJ1-5; 7 nucleotides agree with TRBD1. V shed 6 bases and J 3 bases; nucleotides not matched to a gene: 5. CDR1 MDHEN and CDR2 SYDVKM come from the germline V gene. The CDR3 is 14 amino acids. CDR3 amino acids: CASSNTGVNQPQHF. The CDR3, as DNA: TGTGCCAGCAGCAATACAGGGGTCAATCAGCCCCAGCATTTT. Complete variable domain (other parts from reference TRBV28 and TRBJ1-5): DVKVTQSSRYLVKRTGEKVFLECVQDMDHENMFWYRQDPGLGLRLIYFSYDVKMKEKGDIPEGYSVSREKKERFSLILESASTNQTSMYLCASSNTGVNQPQHFGDGTRLSIL.

This clonotype was detected ten times or more. V usage is TRBV12-3 or TRBV12-4 and J usage is TRBJ1-5, with D perhaps matching TRBD1 (6 bases). The V and J ends lost 3 bases and 6 bases respectively, with 12 bases between them. There are 14 residues in the CDR3. The DNA for the CDR3 is TGTGCCAGCAGTTTTGGGGGGCTGAGTCAGCCCCAGCATTTT. It translates to CASSFGGLSQPQHF.

This clonotype was picked up many times. The chain links TRBV4-1 to TRBJ2-1; TRBD2 aligns across 8 bases. The CDR3 is 14 residues long. V gave up 4 bases and J gave up 6 bases; unmatched junction bases: 5. CDR1 is MGHRA, CDR2 YSYEKL, per germline. The DNA for the CDR3 is TGCGCCAGCAGCCCGGGACTAGGGGGCAATGAGCAGTTCTTC. Amino acid sequence: CASSPGLGGNEQFF.

This clonotype has a count of ten or more. V usage is TRBV28 and J usage is TRBJ2-2; 7 bases line up with TRBD1. Trimming at V came to 11 bases and at J to 5 bases, leaving 11 bases not matched to a gene. Germline CDR1 and CDR2: MDHEN and SYDVKM. The CDR3 covers 14 residues. The CDR3 loop is CAGSDRRSTGELFF. For the CDR3, the DNA is TGTGCCGGGTCGGACAGGCGGTCTACCGGGGAGCTGTTTTTT.

The rearrangement links TRBV2 to TRBJ1-4, with 7 bases fitting TRBD1. Germline V gene sequence: CDR1 SNHLY, CDR2 FYNNEI. The J segment lost 0 bases and the V segment lost 8 bases, leaving 6 bases of the junction unmatched. The CDR3 runs 15 residues. The CDR3 here is CASEEQGATNEKLFF. CDR3 coding DNA: TGTGCCAGCGAGGAGCAGGGGGCAACTAATGAAAAACTGTTTTTT.

This clonotype was seen repeatedly, ten times or more. The chain joins TRBV4-3 to TRBJ2-2, with 8 bases identical to TRBD2. This CDR3 has 18 residues. Per germline, CDR1 LGHNA and CDR2 YSLEER. V was pared by 2 bases and J by 1 base, with 9 bases of the junction left unmatched. CDR3 region: CASSQPGLANLNTGELFF. The CDR3 DNA sequence: TGCGCCAGCAGCCAACCAGGACTAGCAAACCTGAACACCGGGGAGCTGTTTTTT.

This clonotype has just a few counts. The genes are TRBV27 and TRBJ2-3, with a tentative D call TRBD1 (5 bases). This CDR3 comprises 15 residues. Germline values: CDR1 MNHEY, CDR2 SMNVEV (reference sequence). Trimming removed 2 bases from V and 4 bases from J, with 13 bases in between. The CDR3 reads CASSLRGPASDTQYF. Here the CDR3 DNA reads TGTGCCAGCAGTTTAAGGGGCCCCGCCTCAGATACGCAGTATTTT.

Note on this clonotype: Because it lacks the conserved phenylalanine or tryptophan at the end, this CDR3 is likely a read error. J is TRBJ2-7 and V is TRBV6-2 or TRBV6-3; 8 nucleotides agree with TRBD1. The CDR3 totals 14 residues. Germline V lookup: CDR1 MNHEY, CDR2 SVGEGT. With V trimmed by 4 bases and J by 1 base, 3 bases remained unmatched. The CDR3 reads CASSFGTGSYEQYY. The CDR3 DNA sequence: TGTGCCAGCAGTTTCGGGACAGGATCCTACGAGCAGTACTAC.

This sequence joins TRBV18 and TRBJ1-2, with 9 nucleotides matching TRBD1. CDR3 length: 15 amino acids. With 2 bases clipped from V and 3 bases from J, the junction kept 4 bases outside the gene matches. The germline V gene has CDR1 KGHSH and CDR2 LQKENI. Here the CDR3 reads CASSPFGQGYYGYTF. In DNA, the CDR3 is TGTGCCAGCTCACCATTCGGACAGGGGTACTATGGCTACACCTTC.

This clonotype has just a few counts. The chain employs TRBV4-2 and TRBJ2-1, with 8 bases that match TRBD2. Germline V gives CDR1 LGHNA, CDR2 YNFKEQ. This CDR3 region has 17 residues. With V trimmed by 3 bases and J by 3 bases, 10 bases remained unmatched. The CDR3 is CASSHSSGRGYYNEQFF. The CDR3 DNA sequence: TGTGCCAGCAGCCACTCAAGCGGGAGAGGGTACTACAATGAGCAGTTCTTC.

The chain links TRBV6-1 to TRBJ2-7; D remains unclear. Per the germline V gene, CDR1 is MNHNS and CDR2 is SASEGT. CDR3 length equals 14 residues. With 7 bases removed from V and 0 bases from J, the gap between germline ends came to 13 bases. CDR3 nucleotides: TGTGCCAGCATTCCCACCTCGCGCTCCTACGAGCAGTACTTC. As protein: CASIPTSRSYEQYF.

The rearrangement joins TRBV28 to TRBJ2-1, with 8 positions matching TRBD2. Per the germline V gene, CDR1 is MDHEN and CDR2 is SYDVKM. V shed 4 bases and J 0 bases; nucleotides not matched to a gene: 8. This CDR3 has 17 residues. CDR3 bases: TGTGCCAGCAGTTCCGGTCGAGCGGGAGTCTCCTACAATGAGCAGTTCTTC. This encodes CASSSGRAGVSYNEQFF.

This sequence joins TRBV7-2 and TRBJ2-5; TRBD1 is a possible D gene (7 bases). CDR3 length: 17 amino acids. Trimming shortened V by 5 bases and J by 0 bases, and 19 bases separated the two germline ends. The germline V gene encodes CDR1 SGHTA and CDR2 FQGNSA. DNA of the CDR3: TGTGCCAGCAGCCAGGGGGGCGACAAATGGTACCAAGAGACCCAGTACTTC. Translated: CASSQGGDKWYQETQYF.

V gene TRBV15 combines with J gene TRBJ2-7; the D is unclear. The CDR3 contains 13 residues. CDR1 is LNHNV, CDR2 YYDKDF, per germline (reference sequence). Trimming removed 1 base from V and 3 bases from J, with 7 bases in between. Here the CDR3 reads CATSRGASYEQYF. CDR3 bases: TGTGCCACCAGCAGAGGGGCAAGCTACGAGCAGTACTTC. The complete variable domain, with remaining parts taken from reference TRBV15 and TRBJ2-7, reads DAMVIQNPRYQVTQFGKPVTLSCSQTLNHNVMYWYQQKSSQAPKLLFHYYDKDFNNEADTPDNFQSRRPNTSFCFLDIRSPGLGDTAMYLCATSRGASYEQYFGPGTRLTVT.

The chain joins TRBV7-8 to TRBJ2-1, with TRBD2 identical over 7 bases. The germline V gene encodes CDR1 SGHVS and CDR2 FQNEAQ. The CDR3 runs to 17 residues. Losses at the gene ends were 1 base for V and 10 bases for J; bases not matched to a gene: 16. As DNA, the CDR3 is TGTGCCAGCAGCTTAGGCAGGGACTATACCCCAAGGCGGGAGCAGTTCTTC. Translation: CASSLGRDYTPRREQFF.

This clonotype was found many times. The chain recombines TRBV4-3 with TRBJ2-3, with TRBD1 matching over 7 bases. CDR1 and CDR2 from the germline V gene are LGHNA and YSLEER. The ends lost 2 bases at V and 3 bases at J; junction bases unmatched: 8. The CDR3 spans 16 residues. The CDR3 sequence: CASSQQGQGVTDTQYF. The CDR3 DNA is TGCGCCAGCAGCCAACAGGGCCAGGGGGTTACAGATACGCAGTATTTT.

This clonotype was seen many times. V usage is TRBV12-3 or TRBV12-4 and J usage is TRBJ2-7; the D is unclear. The CDR3 is made up of 11 amino acids. V shed 4 bases and J shed 9 bases, with 10 bases lying between them. CDR3 DNA: TGTGCCAGCAGTTCTGGAAGTGGGCAGTACTTC. Amino acids: CASSSGSGQYF.

This clonotype was observed a few times. The chain is built from TRBV7-9 and TRBJ2-7, with D unresolved. The CDR3 spans 12 residues. V shed 5 bases and J shed 3 bases, with 8 bases lying between them. Germline CDR1 is SEHNR and CDR2 is FQNEAQ (reference sequence). The CDR3 here is CASSPRYYEQYF. The CDR3 DNA reads as TGTGCCAGCAGCCCCAGGTACTACGAGCAGTACTTC.

A few counts support this clonotype. This chain uses TRBV7-2 with TRBJ2-3, with TRBD2 as a possible D gene (6 bases). Trimming removed 1 base from V and 4 bases from J, with 9 bases in between. The CDR3 contains 14 residues. Per the germline V gene, CDR1 is SGHTA and CDR2 is FQGNSA. The CDR3 loop reads CASSLEREADTQYF. The CDR3 DNA sequence: TGTGCCAGCAGCTTAGAAAGGGAGGCAGATACGCAGTATTTT.

The rearrangement links TRBV7-2 to TRBJ2-7; maybe TRBD1 (5 bases). CDR1 and CDR2 (germline): SGHTA, FQGNSA. Trimming left V 1 base short and J 4 bases short, with 17 bases between. The CDR3 has 16 residues. CDR3 sequence: CASSLEAPGRAYEQYF. The CDR3 DNA reads TGTGCCAGCAGCTTAGAGGCCCCGGGCAGGGCTTACGAGCAGTACTTC.

The genes are TRBV12-3 or TRBV12-4 and TRBJ2-3; 9 bases agree with TRBD2. Trimming at V came to 3 bases and at J to 4 bases, leaving 5 bases not matched to a gene. The CDR3 is made up of 15 amino acids. The CDR3 here is CASSLFSGRPDTQYF. The CDR3 nucleotides are TGTGCCAGCAGTTTGTTTAGCGGGAGACCAGATACGCAGTATTTT.